This T cell receptor (beta chain) originates from a study of identifying expanded T cells in peripheral blood. Findings and limits, study-wide: Differentially abundant clones: around 1.2 between replicates, 16.4 at roughly 2 weeks, less than 20 at four. Across healthy donors, higher total template counts meant significantly greater approximately two-week count variance.

Collection occurred without any documented infections or immune events in donors. With regard to this clone: Its antigen remains unidentified.

Repertoires were generated with immunoSEQ multiplex PCR, while TCRdb's copy carries only in-frame clones and drops some. The table has just under 65,000 clones, about 89% seen once. Trimming pared 5 bases from V and 3 bases from J, leaving 11 bases between. This CDR3 has 14 amino acids. The V gene's germline CDR1 is SGHRS and CDR2 YFSETQ. This sequence originates from a person aged 18-69 years in good health. The V and J genes are TRBV5-1 and TRBJ1-4; possible D gene TRBD1, 6 bases. The sequenced material came from blood. CDR3 sequence: CASRKGQPNEKLFF. The CDR3 DNA sequence: TGCGCCAGCAGGAAAGGACAGCCTAATGAAAAACTGTTTTTT.